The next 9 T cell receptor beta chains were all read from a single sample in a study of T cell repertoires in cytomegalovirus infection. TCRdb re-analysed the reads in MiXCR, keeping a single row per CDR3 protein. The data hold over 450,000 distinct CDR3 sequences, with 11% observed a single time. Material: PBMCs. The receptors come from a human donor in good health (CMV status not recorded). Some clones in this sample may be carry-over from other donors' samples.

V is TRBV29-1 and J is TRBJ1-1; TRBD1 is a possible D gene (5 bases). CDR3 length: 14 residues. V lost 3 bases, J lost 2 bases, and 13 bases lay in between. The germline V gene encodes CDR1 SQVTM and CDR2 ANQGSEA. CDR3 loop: CSVDVRGSNTEAFF. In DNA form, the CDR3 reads TGCAGCGTTGATGTAAGGGGCAGCAACACTGAAGCTTTCTTT. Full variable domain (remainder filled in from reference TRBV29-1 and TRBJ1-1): SAVISQKPSRDICQRGTSLTIQCQVDSQVTMMFWYRQQPGQSLTLIATANQGSEATYESGFVIDKFPISRPNLTFSTLTVSNMSPEDSSIYLCSVDVRGSNTEAFFGQGTRLTVV.

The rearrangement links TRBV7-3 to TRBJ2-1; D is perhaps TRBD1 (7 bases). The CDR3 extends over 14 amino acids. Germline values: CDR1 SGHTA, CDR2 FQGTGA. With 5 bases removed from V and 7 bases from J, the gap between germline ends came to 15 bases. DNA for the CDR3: TGTGCCAGCAGCCCGGCAGGGGGGAGTAATGAGCAGTTCTTC. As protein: CASSPAGGSNEQFF.

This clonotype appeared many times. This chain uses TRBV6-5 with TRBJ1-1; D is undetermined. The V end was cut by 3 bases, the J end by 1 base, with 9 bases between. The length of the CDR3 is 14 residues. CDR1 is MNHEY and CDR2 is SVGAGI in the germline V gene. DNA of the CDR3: TGTGCCAGCAGTTATACAGCGAAGAACACTGAAGCTTTCTTT. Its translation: CASSYTAKNTEAFF.

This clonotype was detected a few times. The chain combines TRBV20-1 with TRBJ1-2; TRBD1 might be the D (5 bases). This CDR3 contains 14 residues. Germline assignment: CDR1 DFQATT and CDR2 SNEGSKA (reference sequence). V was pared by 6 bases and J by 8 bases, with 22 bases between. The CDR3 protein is CSAVHRAGQDGYTF. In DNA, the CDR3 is TGCAGTGCCGTGCACCGGGCAGGGCAAGACGGCTACACCTTC.

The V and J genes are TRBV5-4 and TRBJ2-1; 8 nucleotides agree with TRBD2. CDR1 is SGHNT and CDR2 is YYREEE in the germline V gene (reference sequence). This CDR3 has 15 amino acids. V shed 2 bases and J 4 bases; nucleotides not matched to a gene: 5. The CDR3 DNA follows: TGTGCCAGCAGCTTTAAGCGGGAGAGTTACAATGAGCAGTTCTTC. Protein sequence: CASSFKRESYNEQFF.

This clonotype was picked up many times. The DNA for the CDR3 is TGTGCCAGCCGGGGGACTAGCGGGAGAAGGGACACCGGGGAGCTGTTTTTT. Protein sequence: CASRGTSGRRDTGELFF. The gene calls are TRBV6-5 and TRBJ2-2; 14 nucleotides align to TRBD2. The CDR3 consists of 17 residues. The junction had 8 bases not matched to a gene; V was cut back by 8 bases and J by 3 bases. In germline, CDR1 is MNHEY, CDR2 SVGAGI.

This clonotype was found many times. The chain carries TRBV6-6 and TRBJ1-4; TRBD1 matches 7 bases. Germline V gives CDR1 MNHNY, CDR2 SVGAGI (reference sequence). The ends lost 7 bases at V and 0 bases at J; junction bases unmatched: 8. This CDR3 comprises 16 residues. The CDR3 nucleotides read TGTGCCAGCAACGGACAGGACCGCTCAACTAATGAAAAACTGTTTTTT. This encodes CASNGQDRSTNEKLFF.

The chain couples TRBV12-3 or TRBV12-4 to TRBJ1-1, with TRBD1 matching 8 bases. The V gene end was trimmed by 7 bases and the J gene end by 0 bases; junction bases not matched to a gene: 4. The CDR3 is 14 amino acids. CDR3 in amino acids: CASNLGQVNTEAFF. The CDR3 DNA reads TGTGCCAGCAACCTGGGACAGGTGAACACTGAAGCTTTCTTT.

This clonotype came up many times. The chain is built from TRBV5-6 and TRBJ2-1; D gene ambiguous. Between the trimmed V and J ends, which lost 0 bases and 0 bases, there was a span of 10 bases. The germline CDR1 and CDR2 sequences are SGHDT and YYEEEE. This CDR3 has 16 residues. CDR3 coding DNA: TGTGCCAGCAGCTTGGATCTTAGAAGCTCCTACAATGAGCAGTTCTTC. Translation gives CASSLDLRSSYNEQFF.